This TCR beta chain was identified in a study of blood T cells in healthy people across ages. Sample-barcoded 5' priming and a J-beta primer mix drove a second PCR of 7 to 11 cycles. A single record per CDR3 protein comes from TCRdb applying MiXCR to the 5' RACE reads. The table has approximately 1,700,000 distinct CDR3 sequences, about two fifths seen once. Study-wide results and limits: TCR beta diversity per million T cells fell roughly linearly with age.

Remarks on this clonotype: The antigen is not known.

The CDR3 has 13 amino acids. The ends lost 7 bases at V and 11 bases at J; junction bases unmatched: 11. Sequenced material: blood. The V gene is TRBV12-3 or TRBV12-4, the J gene TRBJ1-1; the match to TRBD1 covers 9 bases. The clonotype originates from a human donor in good health. The CDR3 is CASTRGQGWEAFF. CDR3 sequence (DNA): TGTGCCAGCACCAGAGGACAGGGGTGGGAGGCTTTCTTT.